Below, 27 T cell receptor beta chains from the same sample are listed, as sequenced in a study of identical twins (dated by TCRdb to about 2016). The library was made by 5' RACE. Sequenced on an Illumina HiSeq 2000. TCRdb reran the public reads through fastp at Q25 and MiXCR, keeping productive beta chains. Every entry covers one CDR3 protein and lists the most common genes and DNA from its rows. For this sample the table gives about 150,000 distinct CDR3 sequences, of which under 4.5% were detected only once. Around 8% of the sample is held by the ten biggest clonotypes. The sequencing input was memory T cells sorted from blood. The sample's cell subset or site label, decoded: CD45RO+ enriched T cells. All receptors come from a man aged 18 to 30 in good health.

In the case of this clonotype: This may be a read error: a much more frequent sequence differs by one nucleotide. The chain combines TRBV7-8 with TRBJ2-1, with 8 bases that match TRBD1. Looked up from germline, CDR1 is SGHVS and CDR2 is FQNEAQ. This CDR3 region has 15 residues. In nucleotides, the CDR3 is TGTGCCAGCAGCTTAGCGCAGGGGGCGAGGAATGAGCAGCTCTTC. Translated: CASSLAQGARNEQLF.

This clonotype was seen many times. The rearrangement joins TRBV7-8 to TRBJ2-3; D unclear. V lost 2 bases and J lost 4, with 4 bases in between. CDR1 and CDR2 (germline): SGHVS, FQNEAQ. This CDR3 region has 12 residues. The CDR3 is CASSLRADTQYF. The CDR3 nucleotides are TGTGCCAGCAGCTTAAGAGCAGATACGCAGTATTTT.

At least ten counts were recorded for this clonotype. V is TRBV12-3 or TRBV12-4 and J is TRBJ2-2; unclear D gene. The V end lost 6 bases, the J end lost 5 bases, and 13 bases lay between the germline ends. The CDR3 contains 14 residues. DNA of the CDR3: TGTGCCAGCAGCCGGAGAGCAGGAACCGGGGAGCTGTTTTTT. This encodes CASSRRAGTGELFF.

This clonotype was observed many times. This chain joins TRBV4-3 and TRBJ2-1; 9 nucleotides match TRBD2. CDR1 is LGHNA and CDR2 is YSLEER in the germline V gene. This CDR3 contains 13 residues. Unmatched junction bases numbered 3, after V lost 3 bases and J lost 9 bases. The CDR3 region is CASSQREGAEQFF. CDR3 bases: TGCGCCAGCAGCCAGCGGGAGGGGGCTGAGCAGTTCTTC.

The table lists this clonotype with many counts. The chain employs TRBV20-1 and TRBJ2-1; 13 bases align to TRBD2. Germline V lookup: CDR1 DFQATT, CDR2 SNEGSKA (reference sequence). With 6 bases clipped from V and 4 bases from J, the junction kept 6 bases outside the gene matches. The CDR3 sequence is 15 residues long. The CDR3 bases are TGCAGTGCCCTACTAGCGGGAGGGCGATACAATGAGCAGTTCTTC. Residues: CSALLAGGRYNEQFF.

This clonotype has at least ten counts. This sequence joins TRBV20-1 and TRBJ2-7; 11 nucleotides line up with TRBD1. The germline V gene has CDR1 DFQATT and CDR2 SNEGSKA (reference sequence). This CDR3 region has 14 residues. The V segment lost 2 bases and the J segment 2 bases; nucleotides outside the gene matches: 2. The CDR3 protein is CSARPGQGAYEQYF. DNA for the CDR3: TGCAGTGCTAGACCGGGACAGGGGGCCTACGAGCAGTACTTC.

This clonotype has at least ten counts. The chain couples TRBV7-2 to TRBJ2-3; D ambiguous. The CDR3 runs 13 residues. In germline, CDR1 is SGHTA, CDR2 FQGNSA. Trimming took 3 bases from V and 6 from J, leaving 10 bases between them. DNA of the CDR3: TGTGCCAGCAGCTTTGCCCCGCTGGATACGCAGTATTTT. This translates into CASSFAPLDTQYF. The variable domain in full, with the rest retrieved from reference TRBV7-2 and TRBJ2-3, is GAGVSQSPSNKVTEKGKDVELRCDPISGHTALYWYRQSLGQGLEFLIYFQGNSAPDKSGLPSDRFSAERTGGSVSTLTIQRTQQEDSAVYLCASSFAPLDTQYFGPGTRLTVL.

This clonotype was seen repeatedly, ten times or more. V is TRBV21-1 and J is TRBJ1-2; the listed D gene, TRBD1, was not tested against the DNA. TRBV21-1 is listed as a pseudogene. The CDR3 has 16 residues. CDR3 coding DNA: TGTGCCAGCACCTCCGGGACAGGGGGCCCTAACTATGGCTACACCTTC. It translates to CASTSGTGGPNYGYTF.

This clonotype came up many times. The gene calls are TRBV5-1 and TRBJ2-3, with D hard to call. In germline, CDR1 is SGHRS, CDR2 YFSETQ. Trimming pared 4 bases from V and 6 bases from J, leaving 15 bases between. The CDR3 extends over 14 amino acids. CDR3 coding DNA: TGCGCCAGCAGCCTAAGCTTCCAAGAGGATACGCAGTATTTT. This gives the protein CASSLSFQEDTQYF. The full variable domain, rest sourced from reference TRBV5-1 and TRBJ2-3, is KAGVTQTPRYLIKTRGQQVTLSCSPISGHRSVSWYQQTPGQGLQFLFEYFSETQRNKGNFPGRFSGRQFSNSRSEMNVSTLELGDSALYLCASSLSFQEDTQYFGPGTRLTVL.

This clonotype was recorded at least ten times. This chain links TRBV4-3 with TRBJ2-1, with 8 positions matching TRBD2. This CDR3 region has 15 residues. Germline CDR1 is LGHNA and CDR2 is YSLEER. V trimming: 5 bases; J trimming: 6 bases; junction bases outside the gene matches: 9. DNA for the CDR3: TGCGCCAGCAGCACAGTTCGGGGGACTAGCAATGAGCAGTTCTTC. Its protein is CASSTVRGTSNEQFF.

The table lists this clonotype with many counts. The chain recombines TRBV6-1 with TRBJ1-5, with TRBD1 as a possible D gene (6 bases). V was clipped by 6 bases and J by 0 bases, with 12 bases between them. The CDR3 runs to 15 residues. The germline gives CDR1 MNHNS, CDR2 SASEGT. The CDR3, as DNA: TGTGCCAGCAGGCCCCGGACAGTTAGCAATCAGCCCCAGCATTTT. Protein: CASRPRTVSNQPQHF.

This clonotype was picked up many times. This rearrangement joins TRBV12-3 or TRBV12-4 to TRBJ2-3; D may be TRBD1 (6 bases). The CDR3 is made up of 16 amino acids. V was trimmed by 6 bases and J by 3 bases, leaving 19 bases between them. For the CDR3, the DNA is TGTGCCAGCAGAAATATACAGGGTAGATTGACAGATACGCAGTATTTT. It codes for CASRNIQGRLTDTQYF.

This clonotype showed up many times. The V and J genes are TRBV6-2 or TRBV6-3 and TRBJ1-5; possibly TRBD1 for D (6 bases). The CDR3 loop spans 15 amino acids. Deletions cut 6 bases from V and 4 bases from J, with 16 bases between. Per the germline V gene, CDR1 is MNHEY and CDR2 is SVGEGT. The CDR3 is CASSPGTSGNQPQHF. The CDR3 DNA reads as TGTGCCAGCAGCCCCGGGACATCGGGAAATCAGCCCCAGCATTTT.

This clonotype appeared many times. The chain recombines TRBV6-2 or TRBV6-3 with TRBJ2-7; possible D gene TRBD1, 6 bases. From germline, CDR1 is MNHEY and CDR2 SVGEGT. The CDR3 loop spans 14 amino acids. Trimming shortened V by 3 bases and J by 6 bases, and 15 bases separated the two germline ends. DNA of the CDR3: TGTGCCAGCAGTTATGGGGGCGCGTTCGGCGAGCAGTACTTC. It codes for CASSYGGAFGEQYF.

This clonotype was counted ten times or more. This chain uses TRBV5-1 with TRBJ1-3, with 7 bases matching TRBD1. Unmatched junction bases numbered 0, after V lost 3 bases and J lost 0 bases. The length of the CDR3 is 14 residues. The V gene's germline CDR1 is SGHRS and CDR2 YFSETQ. CDR3 residues: CASSSGGSGNTIYF. The CDR3 DNA reads as TGCGCCAGCAGCTCAGGGGGCTCTGGAAACACCATATATTTT.

About this clonotype itself: The CDR3 ends on some other residue instead of the conserved phenylalanine or tryptophan, so this is likely a read error. The chain combines TRBV5-1 with TRBJ2-3, with TRBD2 identical over 9 bases. J was trimmed by 8 bases and V by 5 bases; bases with no gene match: 3. The germline V gene encodes CDR1 SGHRS and CDR2 YFSETQ. The length of the CDR3 is 12 residues. The CDR3 loop is CASRPAGGTQYN. The CDR3 DNA reads as TGCGCCAGCAGACCAGCGGGGGGTACGCAGTATAAT.

This clonotype has a count of ten or more. The chain carries TRBV21-1 and TRBJ1-6; the D call in the table, TRBD1, was not verified against the DNA. TRBV21-1 is given as a pseudogene. This CDR3 region has 15 residues. The CDR3 region has the DNA TGTGCCAGCAGCAATCCCCCACAGGGTTGGTCACCCCTCCACTTT. Amino acids: CASSNPPQGWSPLHF.

This clonotype was detected ten times or more. CDR3 bases: TGTGCCAGCAGTGTAGCGCTATTAAAGACCCAGTACTTC. It codes for CASSVALLKTQYF. This chain uses TRBV2 with TRBJ2-5; tentative D call: TRBD2 (5 bases). Trimming removed 4 bases at V and 6 bases at J, with 12 bases between. The CDR3 has 13 amino acids. Germline assignment: CDR1 SNHLY and CDR2 FYNNEI.

This clonotype was seen at least ten times. The gene calls are TRBV5-1 and TRBJ2-5; D is ambiguous. CDR1 is SGHRS and CDR2 is YFSETQ in the germline V gene. The CDR3 is 14 residues long. Between the trimmed V and J ends, which lost 0 bases and 3 bases, there was a span of 9 bases. In DNA form, the CDR3 reads TGCGCCAGCAGCTTGGGGGCCGCAAAAGAGACCCAGTACTTC. Its translation is CASSLGAAKETQYF.

This clonotype appeared many times. The chain combines TRBV6-1 with TRBJ2-5; D is tentatively TRBD1 or TRBD2 (6 bases each). V lost 4 bases to trimming and J lost 4 bases, with 13 bases between them. The CDR3 totals 14 residues. CDR1 is MNHNS, CDR2 SASEGT, per germline. The CDR3 protein is CASSGGAPLETQYF. As DNA, the CDR3 is TGTGCCAGCAGTGGGGGGGCTCCCCTAGAGACCCAGTACTTC.

This clonotype was seen ten or more times. CDR3: CSARGLAGEYEQFF. The DNA of the CDR3 is TGCAGTGCGCGCGGACTAGCGGGAGAGTACGAGCAGTTCTTC. The chain recombines TRBV20-1 with TRBJ2-1; TRBD2 aligns across 13 bases. The CDR3 loop spans 14 amino acids. Trimming at V came to 6 bases and at J to 10 bases, leaving 9 bases not matched to a gene. Germline V lookup: CDR1 DFQATT, CDR2 SNEGSKA (reference sequence).

This clonotype has ten or more counts. The V gene is TRBV30, the J gene TRBJ2-5; 9 bases are shared with TRBD2. J lost 5 bases, V lost 0 bases, and 7 bases had no gene match. Germline V gene data show CDR1 as GTSNPN and CDR2 as SVGIG (reference sequence). The CDR3 is 15 amino acids. For the CDR3, the DNA is TGTGCCTGGAGTGTATCCCCCAGCGGGAGGGAGACCCAGTACTTC. It yields the protein CAWSVSPSGRETQYF.

Comments on this clonotype: A much larger clone lies a single base off, so this may be a read error. The CDR3 loop is CSSSSIGPRMNTEAFF. The CDR3 DNA is TGTTCCAGCAGCTCAATCGGTCCCAGAATGAACACTGAAGCTTTCTTT. V gene TRBV7-9 combines with J gene TRBJ1-1; D remains ambiguous. The V gene's germline CDR1 is SEHNR and CDR2 FQNEAQ (reference sequence). CDR3 size: 16 residues.

This clonotype was found many times. CDR3 bases: TGTGCCAGCAGCGAGGGACCCCTCGGCAATTCACCCCTCCACTTT. This gives the protein CASSEGPLGNSPLHF. V gene TRBV5-5 combines with J gene TRBJ1-6, with a possible D match to TRBD1 (5 bases). The CDR3 extends over 15 amino acids. The V end lost 4 bases, the J end lost 7 bases, and 15 bases lay between the germline ends. Germline V gives CDR1 SGHKS, CDR2 YYEKEE (reference sequence).

This clonotype was detected many times. This chain links TRBV2 with TRBJ2-1; 10 nucleotides align to TRBD2. V lost 9 bases and J lost 2; bases outside the gene matches: 13. Germline CDR1 and CDR2: SNHLY and FYNNEI. The CDR3 contains 17 residues. The CDR3 sequence is CARRKDSSGRPYNEQFF. The CDR3 bases are TGTGCCAGACGAAAAGATTCTAGCGGGAGACCCTACAATGAGCAGTTCTTC.

This clonotype was seen many times. The chain has TRBV28 and TRBJ2-6; D unresolved. This CDR3 is built from 17 residues. V shed 5 bases and J shed 1 base, with 15 bases lying between them. Germline CDR1 is MDHEN and CDR2 is SYDVKM. CDR3 in DNA: TGTGCCAGCAGTGGAAGCCATACAGCGTCTGGGGCCAACGTCCTGACTTTC. Translating it yields CASSGSHTASGANVLTF. Full variable domain (remainder filled in from reference TRBV28 and TRBJ2-6): DVKVTQSSRYLVKRTGEKVFLECVQDMDHENMFWYRQDPGLGLRLIYFSYDVKMKEKGDIPEGYSVSREKKERFSLILESASTNQTSMYLCASSGSHTASGANVLTFGAGSRLTVL.

This clonotype was seen repeatedly, ten times or more. V gene TRBV7-9 combines with J gene TRBJ1-1; 7 bases agree with TRBD1. The V gene's germline CDR1 is SEHNR and CDR2 FQNEAQ (reference sequence). This CDR3 comprises 14 residues. J was trimmed by 0 bases and V by 6 bases; bases with no gene match: 4. In nucleotides, the CDR3 is TGTGCCAGCAGATGGGACAGCGTGAACACTGAAGCTTTCTTT. Amino acids: CASRWDSVNTEAFF.